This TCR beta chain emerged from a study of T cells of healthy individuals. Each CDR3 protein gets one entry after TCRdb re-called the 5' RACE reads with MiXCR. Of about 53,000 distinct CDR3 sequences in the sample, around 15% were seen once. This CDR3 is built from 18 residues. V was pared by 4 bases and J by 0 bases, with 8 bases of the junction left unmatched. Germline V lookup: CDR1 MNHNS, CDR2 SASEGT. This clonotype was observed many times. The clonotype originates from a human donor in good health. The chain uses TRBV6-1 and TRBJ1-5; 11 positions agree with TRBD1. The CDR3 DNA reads TGTGCCAGCAGTGCCGGGACAGGGGGGCGTTATAGCAATCAGCCCCAGCATTTT. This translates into CASSAGTGGRYSNQPQHF.